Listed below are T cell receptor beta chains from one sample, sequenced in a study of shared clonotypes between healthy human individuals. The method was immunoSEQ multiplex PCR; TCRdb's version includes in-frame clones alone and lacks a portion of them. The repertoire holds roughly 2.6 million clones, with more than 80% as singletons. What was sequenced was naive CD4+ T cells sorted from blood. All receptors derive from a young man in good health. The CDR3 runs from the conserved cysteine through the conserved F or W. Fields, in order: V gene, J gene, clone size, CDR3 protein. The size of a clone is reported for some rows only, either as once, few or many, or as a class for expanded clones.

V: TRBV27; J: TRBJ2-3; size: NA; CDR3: CASSLGGGYTDTQYF
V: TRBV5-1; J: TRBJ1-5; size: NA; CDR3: CASSSGDSNQPQHF
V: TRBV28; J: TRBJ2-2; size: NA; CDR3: CATASQGLGTGELFF
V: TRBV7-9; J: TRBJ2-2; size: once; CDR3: CASSLRLREGPRELFF
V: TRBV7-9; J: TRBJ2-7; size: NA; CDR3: CASSGTSAAYEQYF
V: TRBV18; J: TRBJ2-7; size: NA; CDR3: CASSNTGLSSYEQYF
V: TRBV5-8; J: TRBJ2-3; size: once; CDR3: CASSSRDRVKNTQYF
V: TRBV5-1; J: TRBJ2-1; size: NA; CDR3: CASSKTSGGYNEQFF
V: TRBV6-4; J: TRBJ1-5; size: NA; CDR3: CASIGPEGIYSNQPQHF
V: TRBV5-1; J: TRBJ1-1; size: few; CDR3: CASSLATALNTEAFF
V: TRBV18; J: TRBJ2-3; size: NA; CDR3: CASSRGVPDTQYF
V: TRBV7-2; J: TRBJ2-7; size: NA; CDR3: CASSLARNYEQYF
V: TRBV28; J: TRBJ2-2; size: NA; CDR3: CASSLQQGFTGELFF
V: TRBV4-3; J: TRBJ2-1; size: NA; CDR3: CASSQGGLAGFRNEQFF
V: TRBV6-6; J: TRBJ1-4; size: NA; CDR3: CASSHRKEKLFF
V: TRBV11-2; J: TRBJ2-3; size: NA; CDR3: CASSLFWSGTDTQYF
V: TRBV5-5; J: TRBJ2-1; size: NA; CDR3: CASSLVGSGVHEQFF
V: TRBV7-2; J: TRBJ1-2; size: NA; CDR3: CASSFPGPYGYTF
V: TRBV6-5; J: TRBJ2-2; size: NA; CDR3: CATSGAGHTGELFF
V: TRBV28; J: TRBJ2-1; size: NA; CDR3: CASSSRQGPFF
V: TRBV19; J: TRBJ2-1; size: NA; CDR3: CASSARLAGGVAYNEQFF
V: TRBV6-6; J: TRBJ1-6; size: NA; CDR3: CASSPSQGAVSPLHF
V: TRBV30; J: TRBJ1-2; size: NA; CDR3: CAWWDRAYGYTF
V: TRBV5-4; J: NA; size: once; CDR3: CASSSETGGVSYEQYF
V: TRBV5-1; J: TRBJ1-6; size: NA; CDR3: CASSEGSYNSPLHF
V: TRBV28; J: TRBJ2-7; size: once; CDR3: CAPGRVGNEQYF
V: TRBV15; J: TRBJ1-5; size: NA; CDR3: CATSINRDINQPQHF
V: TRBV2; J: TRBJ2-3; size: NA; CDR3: CASQREGPGDTQYF
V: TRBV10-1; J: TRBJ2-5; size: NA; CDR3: CASSGQGGETQYF
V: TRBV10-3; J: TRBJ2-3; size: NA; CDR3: CAISVEGLKSDTQYF
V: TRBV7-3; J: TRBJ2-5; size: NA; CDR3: CASSPKGGETQYF
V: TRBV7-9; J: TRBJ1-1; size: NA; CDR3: CASSLVEGSTEAFF
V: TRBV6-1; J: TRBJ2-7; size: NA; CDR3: CASSWTDSYEQYF
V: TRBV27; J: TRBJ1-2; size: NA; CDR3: CASRKIRAIGGGYTF
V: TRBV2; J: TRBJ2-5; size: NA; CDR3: CASGKIGEVGTQYF
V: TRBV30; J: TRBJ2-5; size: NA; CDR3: CAWSVALGEETQYF